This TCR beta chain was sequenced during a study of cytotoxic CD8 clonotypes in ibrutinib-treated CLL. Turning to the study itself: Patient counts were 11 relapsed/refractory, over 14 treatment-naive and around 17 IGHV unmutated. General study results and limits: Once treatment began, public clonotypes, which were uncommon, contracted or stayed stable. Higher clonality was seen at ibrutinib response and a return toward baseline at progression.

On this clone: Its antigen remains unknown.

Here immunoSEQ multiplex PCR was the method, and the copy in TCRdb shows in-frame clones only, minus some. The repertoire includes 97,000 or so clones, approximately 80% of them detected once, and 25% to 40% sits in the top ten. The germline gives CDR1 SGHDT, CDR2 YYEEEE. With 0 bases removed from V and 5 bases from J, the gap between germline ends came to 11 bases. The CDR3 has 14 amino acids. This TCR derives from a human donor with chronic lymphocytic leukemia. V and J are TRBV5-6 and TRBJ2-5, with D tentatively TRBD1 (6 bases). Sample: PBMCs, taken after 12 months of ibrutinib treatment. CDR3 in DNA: TGTGCCAGCAGCTTGGGGCAGGGACACGAGACCCAGTACTTC. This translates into CASSLGQGHETQYF.